A single sample gave rise to the 5 T cell receptor beta chains below, sequenced in a study of shared clonotypes between healthy human individuals. Some clones are missing from TCRdb's copy, which holds only in-frame ones; the method was immunoSEQ multiplex PCR. The profile shows 2,500,000 or so clones, under 95% of them singletons. The material sequenced was naive CD4+ T cells from PBMCs. Subset given: CD45RA+ positively selected. The receptors derive from a young man in good health. Some clones in this sample may be carry-over from other donors' samples.

V is TRBV15 and J is TRBJ1-1; weak D call: TRBD1 (6 bases). This CDR3 comprises 15 residues. The germline gives CDR1 LNHNV, CDR2 YYDKDF (reference sequence). V was trimmed by 5 bases and J by 5 bases, leaving 18 bases between them. The CDR3 loop reads CATSPRFVGGTEAFF. CDR3 nucleotide sequence: TGTGCCACCAGCCCAAGGTTTGTAGGGGGGACTGAAGCTTTCTTT.

The rearrangement links TRBV28 to TRBJ2-7, with 8 bases identical to TRBD1. CDR1 and CDR2 (germline): MDHEN, SYDVKM. Trimming cost V 2 bases and J 7 bases; bases outside gene matches: 10. The CDR3 is made up of 15 amino acids. The CDR3 region is CASSLRAGGAGEQYF. The CDR3 nucleotides are TGTGCCAGCAGTTTACGGGCAGGGGGCGCGGGGGAGCAGTACTTC.

The chain recombines TRBV5-1 with TRBJ2-5, with D uncertain. Germline V gene lookup returns CDR1 SGHRS and CDR2 YFSETQ. Trimming cost V 4 bases and J 2 bases, with 15 bases left between them. This CDR3 has 15 amino acids. The DNA for the CDR3 is TGCGCCAGCAGCCCTCGACCCGAGAGGCAAGAGACCCAGTACTTC. Translated: CASSPRPERQETQYF.

CDR3: CASSFPSRGASTQYF. The DNA of the CDR3 is TGTGCCAGCAGTTTTCCGTCCCGGGGAGCATCTACGCAGTATTTT. This chain uses TRBV27 with TRBJ2-3; maybe TRBD2 (5 bases). With 3 bases removed from V and 8 bases from J, the gap between germline ends came to 18 bases. Germline CDR1 and CDR2: MNHEY and SMNVEV (reference sequence). CDR3 length: 15 amino acids.

The V gene is TRBV11-2, the J gene TRBJ2-7, with D tentatively TRBD2 (6 bases). V shed 1 base and J shed 0 bases, with 16 bases lying between them. This CDR3 comprises 17 residues. CDR1 and CDR2 from the germline V gene are SGHAT and FQNNGV. The CDR3 is CASSLGVRREISYEQYF. CDR3 in DNA: TGTGCCAGCAGCTTAGGGGTTCGTCGGGAGATCTCCTACGAGCAGTACTTC.